These T cell receptor beta chains were read from a single sample in a study of shared clonotypes between healthy human individuals. Sequenced by immunoSEQ multiplex PCR; TCRdb stores in-frame clones only, minus some. The table lists around 1.9 million clones, more than 85% of them singletons. Sample: naive CD8+ T cells from PBMCs. These receptors were obtained from a man between 18 and 29 years old in good health. Some clones in this sample may be carry-over from other donors' samples. The CDR3 runs from the conserved cysteine through the conserved F or W. The order of the fields is V gene, CDR3 length, clone size, D gene, J gene, CDR3 DNA, CDR3 protein. A D gene is named only where the DNA matches it firmly. Size tells how often a clone was seen (once, few, many) or the class of an expanded clone, and some rows leave it out.

TRBV27	16	-	TRBD2	TRBJ2-1	TGTGCCAGCAGTTTGCTAGCGGGGGTTCACATGTCAGAGCAGTTCTTC	CASSLLAGVHMSEQFF
TRBV14	14	-	-	TRBJ2-3	TGTGCCAGCAGCCAAGGCGGCAACACAGATACGCAGTATTTT	CASSQGGNTDTQYF
TRBV6-5	15	-	TRBD2	TRBJ2-3	TGTGCCAGCAGTTCGACTAGCGGGGTCACAGATACGCAGTATTTT	CASSSTSGVTDTQYF
TRBV27	14	-	-	TRBJ2-3	TGTGCCAGCAGTCTCAGATTCCCCTGGGGGACGCAGTATTTT	CASSLRFPWGTQYF
TRBV18	12	-	-	TRBJ2-1	TGTGCCAGCTCACCACTAGACAATGAGCAGTTCTTC	CASSPLDNEQFF
TRBV19	14	-	-	TRBJ1-2	TGTGCCAGTACTCCGGGACGACATAACTATGGCTACACCTTC	CASTPGRHNYGYTF
TRBV13	15	-	-	TRBJ2-5	TGTGCCAGCAGCGCCCACTTCGCGCTCCAAGAGACCCAGTACTTC	CASSAHFALQETQYF
TRBV30	14	-	-	TRBJ2-2	TGTGCCTGGGACCAGGACAGTAACACCGGGGAGCTGTTTTTT	CAWDQDSNTGELFF
TRBV4-1	14	-	-	TRBJ2-7	TGCGCCAGCAGCCAAGAGAGGAGGGCCTACGAGCAGTACTTC	CASSQERRAYEQYF
TRBV7-9	15	-	-	TRBJ2-5	TGTGCCAGCAGCCCAAGCCGGGGGGCAGAAGAGACCCAGTACTTC	CASSPSRGAEETQYF
TRBV7-6	19	-	TRBD1	TRBJ2-1	TGTGCCAGCAGCTTAACCCAGGGGGCGCTTCCCGGAGGCTACAATGAGCAGTTCTTC	CASSLTQGALPGGYNEQFF
TRBV15	15	-	TRBD1	TRBJ1-3	TGTGCCACCAGCGACCGCGGGACAGCAGGAAACACCATATATTTT	CATSDRGTAGNTIYF
TRBV9	20	-	TRBD2	TRBJ2-1	TGTGCCAGCAGCGTAGGTCTAGCGGGAGACCTCTCTAGCTCCTACAATGAGCAGTTCTTC	CASSVGLAGDLSSSYNEQFF
TRBV4-2	15	-	-	TRBJ2-7	TGTGCCAGCAGCCAAGAGCCGGGTAGCTCCTACGAGCAGTACTTC	CASSQEPGSSYEQYF
TRBV11-1	12	-	-	TRBJ2-1	TGTGCCAGCAGCTTAGGTTCGGGTGAGCAGTTCTTC	CASSLGSGEQFF
TRBV19	13	few	-	TRBJ1-5	TGTGCCAGTCTAGGGGACGGTAATCAGCCCCAGCATTTT	CASLGDGNQPQHF